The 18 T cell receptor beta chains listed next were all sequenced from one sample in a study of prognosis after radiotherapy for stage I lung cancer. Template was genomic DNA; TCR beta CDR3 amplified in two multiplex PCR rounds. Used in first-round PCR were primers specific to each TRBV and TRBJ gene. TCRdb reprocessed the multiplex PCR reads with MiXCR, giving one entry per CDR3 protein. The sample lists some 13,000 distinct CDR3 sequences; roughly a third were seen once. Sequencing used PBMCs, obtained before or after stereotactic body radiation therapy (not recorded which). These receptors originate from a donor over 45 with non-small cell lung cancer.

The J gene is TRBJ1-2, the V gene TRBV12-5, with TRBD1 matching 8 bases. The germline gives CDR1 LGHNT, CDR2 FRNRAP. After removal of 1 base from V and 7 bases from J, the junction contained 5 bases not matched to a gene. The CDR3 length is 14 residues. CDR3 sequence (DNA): TGTGCTAGTGGTTTGGACAGGGGGGAAGGTGGCTACACCTTC. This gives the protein CASGLDRGEGGYTF.

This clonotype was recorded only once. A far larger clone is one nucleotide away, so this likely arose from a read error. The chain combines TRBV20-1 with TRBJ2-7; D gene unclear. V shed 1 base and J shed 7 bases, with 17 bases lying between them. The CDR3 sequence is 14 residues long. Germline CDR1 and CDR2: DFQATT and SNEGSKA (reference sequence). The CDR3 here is CSARAPRSYNEQYF. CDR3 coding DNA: TGCAGTGCTAGAGCCCCCCGCTCCTACAATGAGCAGTACTTC.

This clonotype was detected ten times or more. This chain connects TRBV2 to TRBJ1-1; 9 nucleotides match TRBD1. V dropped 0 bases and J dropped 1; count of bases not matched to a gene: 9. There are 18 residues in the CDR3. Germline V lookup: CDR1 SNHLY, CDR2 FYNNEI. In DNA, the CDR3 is TGTGCCAGCAGTGAAGCGCTCCGACAGGGGGTGGGGAACACTGAAGCTTTCTTT. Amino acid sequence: CASSEALRQGVGNTEAFF. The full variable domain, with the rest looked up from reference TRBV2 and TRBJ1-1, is EPEVTQTPSHQVTQMGQEVILRCVPISNHLYFYWYRQILGQKVEFLVSFYNNEISEKSEIFDDQFSVERPDGSNFTLKIRSTKLEDSAMYFCASSEALRQGVGNTEAFFGQGTRLTVV.

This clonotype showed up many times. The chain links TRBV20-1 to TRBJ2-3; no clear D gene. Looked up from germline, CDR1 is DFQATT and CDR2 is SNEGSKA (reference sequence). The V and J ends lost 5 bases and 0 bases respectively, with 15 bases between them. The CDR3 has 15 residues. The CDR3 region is CSAGDMSSSTDTQYF. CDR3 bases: TGCAGTGCTGGTGACATGTCATCTAGCACAGATACGCAGTATTTT.

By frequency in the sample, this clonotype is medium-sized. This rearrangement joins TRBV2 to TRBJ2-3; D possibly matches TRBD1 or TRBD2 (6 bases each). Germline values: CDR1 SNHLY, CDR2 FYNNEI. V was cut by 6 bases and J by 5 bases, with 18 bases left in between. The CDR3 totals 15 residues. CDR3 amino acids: CASRSPGAGGDTQYF. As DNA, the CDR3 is TGTGCCAGCAGATCTCCGGGGGCCGGAGGAGATACGCAGTATTTT.

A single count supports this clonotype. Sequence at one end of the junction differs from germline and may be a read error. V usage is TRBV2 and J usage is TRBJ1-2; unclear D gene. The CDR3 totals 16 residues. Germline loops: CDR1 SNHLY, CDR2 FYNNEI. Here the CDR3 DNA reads TGTGCCAGTAGTGAAGCGCAACAGTGGGCACGCTATGGCTACACCTTC. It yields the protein CASSEAQQWARYGYTF.

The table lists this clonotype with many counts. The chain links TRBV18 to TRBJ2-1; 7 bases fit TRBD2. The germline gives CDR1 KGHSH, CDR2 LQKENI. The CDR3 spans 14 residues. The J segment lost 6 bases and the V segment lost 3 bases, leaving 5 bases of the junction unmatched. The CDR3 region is CASSPPGLRNEQFF. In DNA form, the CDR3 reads TGTGCCAGCTCACCTCCGGGACTACGCAATGAGCAGTTCTTC.

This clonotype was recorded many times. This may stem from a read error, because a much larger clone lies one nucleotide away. CDR3 DNA sequence: TGTGCCAGCATAAGGACAGCTGCCCAGAGCACTGAAGCTTTCTTT. Translation gives CASIRTAAQSTEAFF. V usage is TRBV6-1 and J usage is TRBJ1-1, with D perhaps matching TRBD1 (6 bases). Germline assignment: CDR1 MNHNS and CDR2 SASEGT. This CDR3 is 15 amino acids long. Trimming removed 7 bases from V and 4 bases from J, with 19 bases in between.

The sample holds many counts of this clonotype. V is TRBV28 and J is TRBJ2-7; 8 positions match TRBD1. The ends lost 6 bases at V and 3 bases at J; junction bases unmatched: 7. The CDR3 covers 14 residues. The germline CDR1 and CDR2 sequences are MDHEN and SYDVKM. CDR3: CASSFDRGDYEQYF. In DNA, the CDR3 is TGTGCCAGCAGCTTTGACAGGGGAGACTACGAGCAGTACTTC.

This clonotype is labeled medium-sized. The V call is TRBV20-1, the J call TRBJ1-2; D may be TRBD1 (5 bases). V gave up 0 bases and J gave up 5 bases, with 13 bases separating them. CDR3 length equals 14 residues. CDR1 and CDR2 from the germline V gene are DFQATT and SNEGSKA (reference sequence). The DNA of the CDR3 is TGCAGTGCTAGAGAGGGGAGGACACCGTATGGCTACACCTTC. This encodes CSAREGRTPYGYTF.

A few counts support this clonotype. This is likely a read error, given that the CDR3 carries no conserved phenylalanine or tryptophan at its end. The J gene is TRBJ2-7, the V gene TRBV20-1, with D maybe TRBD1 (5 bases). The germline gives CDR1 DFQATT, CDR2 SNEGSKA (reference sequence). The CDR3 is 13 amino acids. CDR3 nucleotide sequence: TGCAGTGTTAGATTTTCGACAGCTTACGAGCAGTACCTC. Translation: CSVRFSTAYEQYL.

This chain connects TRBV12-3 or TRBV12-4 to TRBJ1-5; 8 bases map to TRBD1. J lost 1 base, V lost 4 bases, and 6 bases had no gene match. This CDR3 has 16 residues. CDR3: CASSSETGVSNQPQHF. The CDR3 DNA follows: TGTGCCAGCAGTTCCGAGACAGGGGTGAGCAATCAGCCCCAGCATTTT.

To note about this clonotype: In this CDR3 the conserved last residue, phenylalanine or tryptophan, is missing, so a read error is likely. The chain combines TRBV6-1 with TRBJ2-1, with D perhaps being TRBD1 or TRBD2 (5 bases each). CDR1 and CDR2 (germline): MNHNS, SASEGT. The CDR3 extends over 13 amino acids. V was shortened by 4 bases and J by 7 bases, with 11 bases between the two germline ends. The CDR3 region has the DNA TGTGCCAGCAGTGCGGACTGGGGGAATGAGCAGTTCTTA. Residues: CASSADWGNEQFL.

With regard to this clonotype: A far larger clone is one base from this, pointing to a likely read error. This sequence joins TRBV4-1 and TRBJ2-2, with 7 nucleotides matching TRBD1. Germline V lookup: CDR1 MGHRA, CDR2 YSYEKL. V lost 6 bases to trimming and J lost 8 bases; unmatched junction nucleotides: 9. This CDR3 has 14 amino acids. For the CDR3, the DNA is TGCGCCAGCAGAATCTCCGGGACAGTAGGGGAGCTGTTTTTT. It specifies CASRISGTVGELFF.

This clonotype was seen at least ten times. CDR3: CASSTVTLSYNEQFF. In DNA form, the CDR3 reads TGCGCCAGCAGCACGGTGACTCTCTCCTACAATGAGCAGTTCTTC. This rearrangement joins TRBV5-1 to TRBJ2-1; D is undetermined. Trimming took off 4 bases at V and 0 bases at J, with 11 bases between the two ends. The CDR3 runs to 15 residues. Germline assignment: CDR1 SGHRS and CDR2 YFSETQ.

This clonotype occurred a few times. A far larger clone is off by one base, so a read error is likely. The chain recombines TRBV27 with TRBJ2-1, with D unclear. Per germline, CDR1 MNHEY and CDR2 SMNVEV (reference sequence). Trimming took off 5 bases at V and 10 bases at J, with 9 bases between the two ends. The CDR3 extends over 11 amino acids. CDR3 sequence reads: CASSDNYEQFF. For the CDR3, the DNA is TGTGCCAGCAGTGACAACTACGAGCAGTTCTTC.

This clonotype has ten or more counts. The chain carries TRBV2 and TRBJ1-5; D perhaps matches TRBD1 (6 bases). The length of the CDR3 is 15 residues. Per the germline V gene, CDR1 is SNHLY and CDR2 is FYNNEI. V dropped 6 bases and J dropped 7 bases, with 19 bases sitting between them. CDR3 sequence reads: CASSARWGAGQPQHF. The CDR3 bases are TGTGCCAGCAGCGCCAGGTGGGGGGCTGGGCAGCCCCAGCATTTT.

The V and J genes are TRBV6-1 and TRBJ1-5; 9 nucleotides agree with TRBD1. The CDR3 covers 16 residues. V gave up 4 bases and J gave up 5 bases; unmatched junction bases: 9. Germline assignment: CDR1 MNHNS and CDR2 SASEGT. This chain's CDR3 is CASSGHGTGFHQPQHF. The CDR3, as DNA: TGTGCCAGCAGTGGCCACGGGACAGGGTTCCATCAGCCCCAGCATTTT.